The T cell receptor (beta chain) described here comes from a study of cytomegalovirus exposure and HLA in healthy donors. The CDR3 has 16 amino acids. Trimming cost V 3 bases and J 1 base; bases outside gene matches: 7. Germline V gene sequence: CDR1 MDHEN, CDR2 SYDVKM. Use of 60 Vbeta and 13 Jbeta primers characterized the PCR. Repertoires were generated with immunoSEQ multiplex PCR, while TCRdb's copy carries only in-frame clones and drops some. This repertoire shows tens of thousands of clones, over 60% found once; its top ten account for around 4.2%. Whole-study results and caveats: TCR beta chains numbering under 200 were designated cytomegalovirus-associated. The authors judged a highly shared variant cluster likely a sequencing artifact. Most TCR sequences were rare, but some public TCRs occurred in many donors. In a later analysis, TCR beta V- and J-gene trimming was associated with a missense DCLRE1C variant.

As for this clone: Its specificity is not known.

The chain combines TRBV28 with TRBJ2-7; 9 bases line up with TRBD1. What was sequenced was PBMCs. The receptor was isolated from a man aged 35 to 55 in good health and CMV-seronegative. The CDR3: CASSFTGTGWSYEQYF. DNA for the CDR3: TGTGCCAGCAGTTTCACCGGGACAGGGTGGTCCTACGAGCAGTACTTC.